This TCR beta chain appears in the sequencing data of a study of control samples from healthy donors and cancer patients. Profiled with immunoSEQ multiplex PCR; TCRdb holds only in-frame clones, not every one. The table records some 120,000 clones, about nine tenths of them present only once. This clone occurred once. The receptor was derived from a man younger than 35 in good health. Source material: blood.

Written as DNA, the CDR3 is TGTGCCACCAGTGATGCGGGACTGAGTAATGAAAAACTGTTTTTT. As protein: CATSDAGLSNEKLFF. The chain is built from TRBV24-1 and TRBJ1-4; D perhaps matches TRBD1 (5 bases). CDR3 length equals 15 residues. With 3 bases removed from V and 4 bases from J, the gap between germline ends came to 11 bases. Germline values: CDR1 KGHDR, CDR2 SFDVKD.